These T cell receptor beta chains were read from a single sample in a study of OX40 agonist ivuxolimab in advanced cancers. Measured with immunoSEQ multiplex PCR; TCRdb has only the in-frame clones, and not every one. The sample has approximately 50,000 clones, more than 75% seen once. The sequences come from CD4+ or CD8+ T cells sorted from blood, collected in a trial of the OX40 agonist ivuxolimab. These receptors all come from an adult with an advanced solid tumor such as melanoma, head and neck, liver or kidney cancer. CDR3s leave out the opening cysteine and the closing phenylalanine or tryptophan.

TRBV11-2	TRBJ1-3	ASSLASGSGNTIY
TRBV27	TRBJ1-5	ASSPLPGRRGNQPQH
TRBV7-2	TRBJ1-5	ASSRGREGQPQH
TRBV5-1	TRBJ2-1	ASSFPGLAGLSDEQF
TRBV5-1	TRBJ1-1	ASSLEGGGWSTEAF
TRBV5-1	TRBJ1-1	ASSPGDVFGPEAF
TRBV6-6	TRBJ2-1	ASSYRGLSSYNEQF
TRBV5-6	TRBJ1-1	ASSTVGRLSDTEAF
TRBV5-1	TRBJ2-1	ASSREGDEQF
TRBV7-2	TRBJ1-5	ASSSQGYSNQPQH
TRBV5-4	TRBJ2-1	ASSSLLAGVNNEQF
TRBV10-3	TRBJ1-2	AISALIYGYT
TRBV2	TRBJ1-2	ASSVPPGQGVSYGYT
TRBV7-2	TRBJ1-1	ASSLVGGQTEAF
TRBV14	TRBJ1-2	ASSQLGLDGYT
TRBV15	TRBJ2-3	ATSPRDSGLALYKY
TRBV28	TRBJ1-2	ASSHRVDYGYT
TRBV28	TRBJ1-5	ASRITGTGNQPQH
TRBV14	TRBJ2-1	ASSQRGALLAGPLNEQF
TRBV7-9	TRBJ1-1	DSSPGPTEAF
TRBV5-1	TRBJ2-5	ASSLHRLALTEGKETQY
TRBV28	TRBJ2-7	ASIQGLAGYEQY
TRBV6-6	TRBJ1-3	ASRGPGNTIY
TRBV6-6	TRBJ1-5	ASRRGGSYSNQPQH
TRBV18	TRBJ2-7	ASGGTSGRAEQY
TRBV7-9	TRBJ2-1	ASSRVISGDNEQF
TRBV29-1	TRBJ1-3	SAAFSGNTIY
TRBV5-6	TRBJ2-5	ASSPEGQETQY
TRBV9	TRBJ2-2	ASSVFPGAGELF
TRBV5-1	TRBJ2-5	ASSAFGGATETQY
TRBV29-1	TRBJ2-5	SVTGGGETQY